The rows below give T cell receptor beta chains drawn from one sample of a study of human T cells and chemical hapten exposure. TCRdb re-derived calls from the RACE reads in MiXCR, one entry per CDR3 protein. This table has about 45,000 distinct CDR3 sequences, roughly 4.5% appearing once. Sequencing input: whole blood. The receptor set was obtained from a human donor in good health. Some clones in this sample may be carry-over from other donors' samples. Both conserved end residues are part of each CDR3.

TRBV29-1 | CSVEGVGQKTQYF
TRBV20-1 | CSARDGTSAQETQYF
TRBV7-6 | CASSNGQSSYNEQFF
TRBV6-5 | CASSYGPINHGELFF
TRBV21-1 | CASSIGTSGEEEETQYF
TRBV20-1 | CSASLIDEQYF
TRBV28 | CASNEQGSWATEAFF
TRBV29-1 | CSVEEGARNTEAFF
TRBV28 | CASSAPVEQYF
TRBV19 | CASSRGGRGEQYF
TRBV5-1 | CASSLGSGTQYF
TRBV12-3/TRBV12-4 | CASSLKVFLAAFF
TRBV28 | CATLPTGWRGYTF
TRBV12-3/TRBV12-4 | CASSFLGTSGSNEETQYF
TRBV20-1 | CSLLARTGEQYF
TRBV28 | CASSRSGYSYEQYF
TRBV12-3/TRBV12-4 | CASSGGEKEAFF
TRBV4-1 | CASSRELGSSAGELFF
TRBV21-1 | CASSKGEAF
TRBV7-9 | CASSSGLAVYEQHF
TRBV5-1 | CASSFAGDITYEQYF
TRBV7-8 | CASSLGRDKFTKNIQYF
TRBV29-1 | CSVKPDAFRGEQYF
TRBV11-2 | CASSRLGLKISYEQYF
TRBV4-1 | CASSQGVGQPGSSPSYEQYF
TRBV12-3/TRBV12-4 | CASSTRGPRQGERAQYF
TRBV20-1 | CSAPILAEFAYNEQFF
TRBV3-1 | CASSTTREATQYF
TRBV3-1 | CASSQRLAGVGTDTQYF
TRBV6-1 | CASSELGLGNQPQHF
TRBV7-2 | CASSLLPGSSTDTQYF
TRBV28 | CASSLAGQNTEAFF
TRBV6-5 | CASSYRRAGVGGEQYF
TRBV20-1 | CSATKRNRYNSPLHF
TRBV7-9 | CASSASYEQYF
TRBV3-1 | CASSPWRGGTDTQYF
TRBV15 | CATSRGPTIGEKLFF
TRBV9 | CASSPSATEGLAGGNEQFF
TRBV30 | CAWSVFGRAATEAFF
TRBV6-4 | CASSDSTTGELFF
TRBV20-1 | CSAAPFDYEQYF
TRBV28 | CASSLYGQGTNEKLFF
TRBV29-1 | CSVVGRSSYNEQFF
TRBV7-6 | CASSSSRPQGKEMNTEAFF
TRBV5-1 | CASSAAPHYITVWLNTEAFF
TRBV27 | CASTLGATNSPLHF
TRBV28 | CASSLGTVGGTNEKLFF
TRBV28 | CASSPPGHRSGNTIYF
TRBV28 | CASSGGGTLNNEQFF
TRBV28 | CASSLGQAEQYF
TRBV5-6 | CASSFGTGDQPQHF
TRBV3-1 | CASSQIPQGSQYF
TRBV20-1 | CSANGLAGDKTYEQYF
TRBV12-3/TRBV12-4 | CASSFRVGTEAFF
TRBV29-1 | CSLWKGASTDTQYF